The 22 T cell receptor beta chains reported below all come from one sample, sequenced in a study of blood T cell repertoires in COVID-19. Produced via immunoSEQ multiplex PCR; TCRdb's table is partial and in-frame only. The table shows 190,000 or so clones, with around nine tenths occurring only once. Sample: peripheral blood. The receptors were sampled from a middle-aged man with active or convalescent COVID-19.

The chain employs TRBV3-1 (or the pseudogene TRBV3-2) and TRBJ2-6, with a tentative D call TRBD2 (5 bases). Germline V gives CDR1 LGHDT, CDR2 YNNKEL (reference sequence). Deletions cut 0 bases from V and 0 bases from J, with 21 bases between. The CDR3 has 21 residues. The CDR3 loop reads CASSQEDFWESLSSGANVLTF. CDR3 sequence (DNA): TGTGCCAGCAGCCAAGAAGACTTTTGGGAGAGCCTGTCCTCTGGGGCCAACGTCCTGACTTTC.

This chain joins TRBV27 and TRBJ1-5; TRBD1 agrees at 7 bases. V gave up 4 bases and J gave up 2 bases; unmatched junction bases: 2. CDR3 size: 14 residues. The germline gives CDR1 MNHEY, CDR2 SMNVEV (reference sequence). In DNA, the CDR3 is TGTGCCAGCAGTTACAGGGGTGGCAATCAGCCCCAGCATTTT. Translating it yields CASSYRGGNQPQHF.

CDR3 nucleotides: TGTGCCAGCAGCTTCCTCTATACAGGGACGAACACCGGGGAGCTGTTTTTT. It translates to CASSFLYTGTNTGELFF. The chain links TRBV5-4 to TRBJ2-2, with a tentative D call TRBD1 (6 bases). Germline V gene lookup returns CDR1 SGHNT and CDR2 YYREEE (reference sequence). This CDR3 spans 17 amino acids. Trimming removed 2 bases at V and 0 bases at J, with 14 bases between.

The chain carries TRBV5-1 and TRBJ1-1; 7 bases align to TRBD1. Per germline, CDR1 SGHRS and CDR2 YFSETQ. The length of the CDR3 is 15 residues. The ends lost 4 bases at V and 1 base at J; junction bases unmatched: 7. CDR3 in DNA: TGCGCCAGCAGCGAGCAGGACAGGTCGAACACTGAAGCTTTCTTT. This sequence encodes CASSEQDRSNTEAFF.

V usage is TRBV24-1 and J usage is TRBJ1-1; maybe TRBD1 (6 bases). Germline V CDR1 and CDR2: KGHDR, SFDVKD. V lost 7 bases and J lost 1, with 12 bases in between. The CDR3 length is 14 residues. CDR3: CATRPTGRNTEAFF. CDR3 sequence (DNA): TGTGCCACCAGGCCAACAGGGAGGAACACTGAAGCTTTCTTT.

The chain uses TRBV29-1 and TRBJ2-7; TRBD2 aligns across 11 bases. CDR1 and CDR2 (germline): SQVTM, ANQGSEA. CDR3 length: 17 residues. V lost 1 base and J lost 1; bases outside the gene matches: 9. CDR3 DNA: TGCAGCGTTGAAGGACTAGCGGGGCCCCGGAGGTCCTACGAGCAGTACTTC. Protein: CSVEGLAGPRRSYEQYF.

V gene TRBV6-1 combines with J gene TRBJ1-1; D uncertain. The CDR3 length is 13 residues. Germline V gene sequence: CDR1 MNHNS, CDR2 SASEGT. Trimming shortened V by 3 bases and J by 1 base, and 6 bases separated the two germline ends. The CDR3 spells CASSDLSNTEAFF. The CDR3, as DNA: TGTGCCAGCAGTGACCTCTCGAACACTGAAGCTTTCTTT.

The CDR3 sequence: CASSLFQGAYEQYF. In nucleotides, the CDR3 is TGTGCCAGCAGCTTGTTCCAGGGCGCGTACGAGCAGTACTTC. This sequence joins TRBV5-6 and TRBJ2-7, with a tentative D call TRBD1 (5 bases). In germline, CDR1 is SGHDT, CDR2 YYEEEE. V was clipped by 1 base and J by 4 bases, with 12 bases between them. The CDR3 is 14 residues long. The variable domain in full, with the rest retrieved from reference TRBV5-6 and TRBJ2-7, is DAGVTQSPTHLIKTRGQQVTLRCSPKSGHDTVSWYQQALGQGPQFIFQYYEEEERQRGNFPDRFSGHQFPNYSSELNVNALLLGDSALYLCASSLFQGAYEQYFGPGTRLTVT.

This chain connects TRBV28 to TRBJ1-6; D gene ambiguous. CDR3 size: 15 residues. The V gene's germline CDR1 is MDHEN and CDR2 SYDVKM. V lost 5 bases and J lost 3, with 11 bases in between. CDR3 nucleotides: TGTGCCAGCAGTACGCCCGGTCACTATAATTCACCCCTCCACTTT. This sequence encodes CASSTPGHYNSPLHF.

The chain couples TRBV3-1 (or the pseudogene TRBV3-2) to TRBJ2-1; TRBD2 matches 11 bases. The J segment lost 8 bases and the V segment lost 3 bases, leaving 3 bases of the junction unmatched. The CDR3 runs to 14 residues. Germline CDR1 reads LGHDT; CDR2 reads YNNKEL (reference sequence). The CDR3 bases are TGTGCCAGCAGCCATGTAGCGGGGGGGGATGAGCAGTTCTTC. Translated, it gives CASSHVAGGDEQFF.

This clone was recorded a few times. The genes are TRBV4-2 and TRBJ2-5; D may be TRBD1 (6 bases). From germline, CDR1 is LGHNA and CDR2 YNFKEQ. The germline V and J ends were trimmed by 4 bases and 4 bases, with 13 bases remaining between them. This CDR3 region has 14 residues. The chain's CDR3 is CASSPRRGTETQYF. The CDR3 DNA reads as TGTGCCAGCAGCCCAAGAAGGGGGACAGAGACCCAGTACTTC.

The J gene is TRBJ1-2, the V gene TRBV19, with D possibly TRBD1 on 5 matching bases. Trimming took 1 base from V and 8 from J, leaving 20 bases between them. The CDR3 has 16 residues. CDR1 is LNHDA and CDR2 is SQIVND in the germline V gene (reference sequence). CDR3 protein: CASSIGPAQGSYGYTF. The CDR3 region has the DNA TGTGCCAGTAGTATAGGACCGGCCCAGGGATCGTACGGCTACACCTTC.

On this clone itself: Other DNA sequences in this sample translate to the same CDR3. V usage is TRBV30 and J usage is TRBJ2-3, with a possible D match to TRBD2 (5 bases). The CDR3 length is 11 residues. Deletions cut 5 bases from V and 5 bases from J, with 8 bases between. CDR1 is GTSNPN and CDR2 is SVGIG in the germline V gene (reference sequence). DNA of the CDR3: TGTGCCTGGTCTCGGGGAGATACGCAGTATTTT. Translated: CAWSRGDTQYF. Based on the CDR3 plus reference TRBV30 and TRBJ2-3, the full variable domain is SQTIHQWPATLVQPVGSPLSLECTVEGTSNPNLYWYRQAAGRGLQLLFYSVGIGQISSEVPQNLSASRPQDRQFILSSKKLLLSDSGFYLCAWSRGDTQYFGPGTRLTVL.

V gene TRBV10-2 combines with J gene TRBJ1-2, with D perhaps matching TRBD1 (6 bases). Germline V gene lookup returns CDR1 WSHSY and CDR2 SAAADI. V lost 7 bases to trimming and J lost 1 base, with 13 bases between them. The CDR3 is 14 amino acids. CDR3 nucleotides: TGCGCCAGCAACCCTCAGGGGTATAACTATGGCTACACCTTC. It yields the protein CASNPQGYNYGYTF.

On this clone itself: This CDR3 is also generated by other DNA sequences in the sample. This chain joins TRBV30 and TRBJ1-5, with D perhaps matching TRBD1 (5 bases). Trimming stripped 1 base from V and 4 bases from J, with 8 bases between. CDR3 size: 13 residues. From germline, CDR1 is GTSNPN and CDR2 SVGIG (reference sequence). The chain's CDR3 is CAWSGQGNQPQHF. The CDR3 DNA is TGTGCCTGGAGTGGGCAGGGAAATCAGCCCCAGCATTTT.

This clone is a singleton in its sample. Here the CDR3 DNA reads TGTGCCTGGCTGGGGGGGAAGAAAGCTTTCTTT. Its protein is CAWLGGKKAFF. The chain carries TRBV30 and TRBJ1-1; perhaps TRBD1 as D (5 bases). V was pared by 5 bases and J by 9 bases, with 13 bases between. The germline gives CDR1 GTSNPN, CDR2 SVGIG (reference sequence). This CDR3 comprises 11 residues.

The chain is built from TRBV5-1 and TRBJ1-1; D unclear. The CDR3 spans 13 residues. The germline gives CDR1 SGHRS, CDR2 YFSETQ. Trimming took off 4 bases at V and 0 bases at J, with 7 bases between the two ends. The CDR3 reads CASSPQLNTEAFF. CDR3 sequence (DNA): TGCGCCAGCAGCCCCCAATTGAACACTGAAGCTTTCTTT.

A remark on this clone: The same CDR3 arises from other DNA sequences in this sample as well. This sequence joins TRBV30 and TRBJ1-5; TRBD1 might be the D (6 bases). Germline V gene lookup returns CDR1 GTSNPN and CDR2 SVGIG (reference sequence). The CDR3 runs to 13 residues. V was pared by 0 bases and J by 6 bases, with 9 bases between. Written as DNA, the CDR3 is TGTGCCTGGAGTGTACAGGGTGGTCAGCCCCAGCATTTT. Translation: CAWSVQGGQPQHF.

The chain joins TRBV11-3 to TRBJ1-1, with 8 bases identical to TRBD1. The CDR3 loop spans 15 amino acids. Germline CDR1 SGHNT, CDR2 YENEEA. The V and J ends lost 5 bases and 5 bases, in that order; junction bases with no gene match: 10. This chain's CDR3 is CASSPGQGLGTEAFF. The CDR3 region has the DNA TGTGCCAGCAGCCCCGGACAGGGCCTGGGTACTGAAGCTTTCTTT.

The chain employs TRBV7-9 and TRBJ1-1, with D perhaps TRBD1 (6 bases). The CDR3 runs 14 residues. The germline CDR1 and CDR2 sequences are SEHNR and FQNEAQ (reference sequence). The V end lost 5 bases, the J end lost 3 bases, and 13 bases lay between the germline ends. The CDR3 loop reads CASSLQGEDTEAFF. In DNA form, the CDR3 reads TGTGCCAGCAGCCTACAGGGTGAGGACACTGAAGCTTTCTTT.

This clone was seen a handful of times. This chain links TRBV11-2 with TRBJ1-4; the D is unclear. The CDR3 extends over 12 amino acids. Germline assignment: CDR1 SGHAT and CDR2 FQNNGV. V was clipped by 1 base and J by 7 bases, with 4 bases between them. CDR3 bases: TGTGCCAGCAGCTTAGTCGGTGAAAAACTGTTTTTT. Translated, it gives CASSLVGEKLFF.

This rearrangement joins TRBV7-2 to TRBJ2-1; 12 positions match TRBD2. V was clipped by 1 base and J by 8 bases; unmatched bases: 6. Germline V gene data show CDR1 as SGHTA and CDR2 as FQGNSA. The CDR3 runs 16 residues. As DNA, the CDR3 is TGTGCCAGCAGCTTAGTGTTTGCTAGCGGGGGGGATGAGCAGTTCTTC. Its translation is CASSLVFASGGDEQFF.